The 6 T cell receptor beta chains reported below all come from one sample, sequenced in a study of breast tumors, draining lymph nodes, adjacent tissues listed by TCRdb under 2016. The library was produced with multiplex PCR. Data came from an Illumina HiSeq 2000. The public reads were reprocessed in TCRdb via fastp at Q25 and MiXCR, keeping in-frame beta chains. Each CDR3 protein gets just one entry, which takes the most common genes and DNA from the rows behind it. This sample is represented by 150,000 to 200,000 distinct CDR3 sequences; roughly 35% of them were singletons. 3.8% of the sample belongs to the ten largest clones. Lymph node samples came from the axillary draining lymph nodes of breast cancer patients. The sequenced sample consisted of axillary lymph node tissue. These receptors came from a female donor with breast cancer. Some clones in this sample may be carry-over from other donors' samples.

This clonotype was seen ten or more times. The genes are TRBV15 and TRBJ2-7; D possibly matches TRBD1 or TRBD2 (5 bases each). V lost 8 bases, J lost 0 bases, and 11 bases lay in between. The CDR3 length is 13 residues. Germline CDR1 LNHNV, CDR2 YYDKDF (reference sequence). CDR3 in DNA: TGTGCCACCTCGGGACCGCCCTCCTACGAGCAGTACTTC. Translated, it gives CATSGPPSYEQYF.

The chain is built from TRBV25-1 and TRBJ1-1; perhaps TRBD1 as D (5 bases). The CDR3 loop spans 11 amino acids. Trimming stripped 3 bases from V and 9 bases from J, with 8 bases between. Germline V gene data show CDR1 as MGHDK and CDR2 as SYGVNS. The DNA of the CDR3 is TGTGCCAGCAGTGACCAGGGTAAAGCTTTCTTT. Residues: CASSDQGKAFF.

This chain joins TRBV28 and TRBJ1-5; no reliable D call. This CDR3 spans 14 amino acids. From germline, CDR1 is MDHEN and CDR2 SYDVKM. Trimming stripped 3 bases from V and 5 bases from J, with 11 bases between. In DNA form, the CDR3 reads TGTGCCAGCAGTTTCCGTGGCAGCGATCAGCCCCAGCATTTT. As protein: CASSFRGSDQPQHF.

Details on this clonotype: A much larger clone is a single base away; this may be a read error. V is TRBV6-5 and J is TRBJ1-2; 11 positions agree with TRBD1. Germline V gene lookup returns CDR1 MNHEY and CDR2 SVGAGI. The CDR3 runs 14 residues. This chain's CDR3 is CAGSHSRTGGGYTF. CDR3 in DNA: TGTGCCGGCAGTCACTCTCGGACAGGGGGCGGCTACACCTTC.

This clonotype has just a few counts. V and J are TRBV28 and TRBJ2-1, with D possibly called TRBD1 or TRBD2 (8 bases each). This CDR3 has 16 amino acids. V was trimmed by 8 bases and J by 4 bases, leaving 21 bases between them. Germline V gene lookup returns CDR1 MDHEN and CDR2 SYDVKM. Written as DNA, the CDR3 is TGTGCCAGCGCCTTCCCAGGGGGCGGGAGGTACAATGAGCAGTTCTTC. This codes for CASAFPGGGRYNEQFF.

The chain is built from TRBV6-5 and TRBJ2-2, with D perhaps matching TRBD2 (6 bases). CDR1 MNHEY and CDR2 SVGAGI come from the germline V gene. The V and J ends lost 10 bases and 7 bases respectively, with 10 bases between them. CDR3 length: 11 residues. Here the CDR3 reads CATGGSGELFF. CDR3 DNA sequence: TGTGCCACCGGGGGAAGCGGGGAGCTGTTTTTT.